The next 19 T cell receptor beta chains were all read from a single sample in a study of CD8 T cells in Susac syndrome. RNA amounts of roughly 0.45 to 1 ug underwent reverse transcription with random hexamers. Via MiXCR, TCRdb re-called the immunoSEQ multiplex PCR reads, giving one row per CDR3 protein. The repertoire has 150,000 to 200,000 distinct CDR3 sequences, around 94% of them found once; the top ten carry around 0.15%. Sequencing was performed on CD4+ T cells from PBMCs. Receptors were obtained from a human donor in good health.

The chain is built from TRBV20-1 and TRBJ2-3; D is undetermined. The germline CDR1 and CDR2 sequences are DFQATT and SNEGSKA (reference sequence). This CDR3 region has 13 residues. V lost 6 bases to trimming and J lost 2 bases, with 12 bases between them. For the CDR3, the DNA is TGCAGTGCGAGTTGGGGAAACACAGATACGCAGTATTTT. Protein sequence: CSASWGNTDTQYF.

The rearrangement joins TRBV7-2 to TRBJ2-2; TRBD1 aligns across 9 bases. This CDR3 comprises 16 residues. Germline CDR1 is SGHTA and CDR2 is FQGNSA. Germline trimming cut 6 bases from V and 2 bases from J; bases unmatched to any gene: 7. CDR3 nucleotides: TGTGCCAGCAGTTCTAAGACAGGGGGTAACACCGGGGAGCTGTTTTTT. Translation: CASSSKTGGNTGELFF.

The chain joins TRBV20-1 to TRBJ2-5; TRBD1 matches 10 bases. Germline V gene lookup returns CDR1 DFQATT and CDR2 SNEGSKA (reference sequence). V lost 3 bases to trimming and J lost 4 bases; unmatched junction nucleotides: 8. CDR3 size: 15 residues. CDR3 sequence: CSASLGTGDRETQYF. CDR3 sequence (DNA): TGCAGTGCTAGCCTTGGGACAGGGGATCGAGAGACCCAGTACTTC.

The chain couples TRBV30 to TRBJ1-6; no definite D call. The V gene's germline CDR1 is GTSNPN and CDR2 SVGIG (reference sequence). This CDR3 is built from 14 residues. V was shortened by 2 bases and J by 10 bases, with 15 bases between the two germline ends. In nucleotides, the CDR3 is TGTGCCTGGAGTTATTCGCCGACGAAGTCACCCCTCCACTTT. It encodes CAWSYSPTKSPLHF. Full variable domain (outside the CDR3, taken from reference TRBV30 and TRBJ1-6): SQTIHQWPATLVQPVGSPLSLECTVEGTSNPNLYWYRQAAGRGLQLLFYSVGIGQISSEVPQNLSASRPQDRQFILSSKKLLLSDSGFYLCAWSYSPTKSPLHFGNGTRLTVT.

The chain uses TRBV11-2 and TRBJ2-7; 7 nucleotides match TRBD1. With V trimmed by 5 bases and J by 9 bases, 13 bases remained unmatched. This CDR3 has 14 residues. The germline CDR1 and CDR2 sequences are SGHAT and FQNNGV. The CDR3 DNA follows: TGTGCCAGCAGCCAGGGACAGTTCTACGAGGGGCAGTACTTC. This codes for CASSQGQFYEGQYF. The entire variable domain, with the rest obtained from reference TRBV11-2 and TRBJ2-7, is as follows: EAGVAQSPRYKIIEKRQSVAFWCNPISGHATLYWYQQILGQGPKLLIQFQNNGVVDDSQLPKDRFSAERLKGVDSTLKIQPAKLEDSAVYLCASSQGQFYEGQYFGPGTRLTVT.

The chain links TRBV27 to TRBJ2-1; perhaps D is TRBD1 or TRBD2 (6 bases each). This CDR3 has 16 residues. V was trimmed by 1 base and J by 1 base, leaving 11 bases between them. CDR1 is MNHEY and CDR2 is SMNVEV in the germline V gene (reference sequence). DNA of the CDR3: TGTGCCAGCAGTTTATGGGGGGCCGGGTCCTACAATGAGCAGTTCTTC. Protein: CASSLWGAGSYNEQFF.

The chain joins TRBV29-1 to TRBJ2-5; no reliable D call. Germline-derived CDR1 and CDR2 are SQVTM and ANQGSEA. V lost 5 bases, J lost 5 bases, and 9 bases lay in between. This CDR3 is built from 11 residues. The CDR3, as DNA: TGCAGCGTTCCAGCGCCGGAGACCCAGTACTTC. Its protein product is CSVPAPETQYF.

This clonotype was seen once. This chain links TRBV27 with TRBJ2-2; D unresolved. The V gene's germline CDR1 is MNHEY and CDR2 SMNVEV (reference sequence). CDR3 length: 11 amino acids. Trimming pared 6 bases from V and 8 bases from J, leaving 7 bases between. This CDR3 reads CASSNFGELFF. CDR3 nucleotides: TGTGCCAGCAGCAATTTTGGGGAGCTGTTTTTT.

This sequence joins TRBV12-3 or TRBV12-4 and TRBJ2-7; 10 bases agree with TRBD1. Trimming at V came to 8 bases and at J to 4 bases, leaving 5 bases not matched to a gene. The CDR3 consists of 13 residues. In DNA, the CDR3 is TGTGCCAGCTTCCGACAGGGGGCTTACGAGCAGTACTTC. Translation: CASFRQGAYEQYF.

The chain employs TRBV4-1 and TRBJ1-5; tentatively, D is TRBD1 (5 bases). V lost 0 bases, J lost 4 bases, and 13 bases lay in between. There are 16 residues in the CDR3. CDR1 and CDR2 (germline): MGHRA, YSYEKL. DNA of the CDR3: TGCGCCAGCAGCCAAGATGGGGGTTTGGGGAATCAGCCCCAGCATTTT. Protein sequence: CASSQDGGLGNQPQHF.

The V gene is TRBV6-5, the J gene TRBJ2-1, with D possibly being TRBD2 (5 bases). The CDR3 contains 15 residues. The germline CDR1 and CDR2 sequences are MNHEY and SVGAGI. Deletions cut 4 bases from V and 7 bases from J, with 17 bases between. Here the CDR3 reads CASSFGLALGNEQFF. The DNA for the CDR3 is TGTGCCAGCAGTTTCGGTCTAGCCCTCGGGAATGAGCAGTTCTTC.

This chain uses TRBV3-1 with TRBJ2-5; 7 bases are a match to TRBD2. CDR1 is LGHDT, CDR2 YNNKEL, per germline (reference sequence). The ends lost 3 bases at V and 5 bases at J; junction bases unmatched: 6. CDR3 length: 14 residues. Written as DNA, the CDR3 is TGTGCCAGCAGCCATCGACTAGCAGTGGAGACCCAGTACTTC. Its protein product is CASSHRLAVETQYF.

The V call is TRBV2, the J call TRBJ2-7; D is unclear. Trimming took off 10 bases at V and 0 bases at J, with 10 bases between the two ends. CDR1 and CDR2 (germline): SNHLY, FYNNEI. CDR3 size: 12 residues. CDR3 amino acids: CATSRSSYEQYF. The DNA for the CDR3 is TGTGCCACCTCCCGAAGCTCCTACGAGCAGTACTTC.

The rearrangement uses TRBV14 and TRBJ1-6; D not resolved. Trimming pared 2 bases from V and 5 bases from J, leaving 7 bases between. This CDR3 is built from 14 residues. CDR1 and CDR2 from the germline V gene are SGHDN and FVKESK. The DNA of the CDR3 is TGTGCCAGCAGCCAAAGGAACAATAATTCACCCCTCCACTTT. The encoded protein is CASSQRNNNSPLHF.

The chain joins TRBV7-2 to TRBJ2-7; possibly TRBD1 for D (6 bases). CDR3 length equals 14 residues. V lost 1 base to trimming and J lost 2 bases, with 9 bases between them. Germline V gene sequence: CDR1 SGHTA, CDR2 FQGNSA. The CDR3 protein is CASSLGTGPYEQYF. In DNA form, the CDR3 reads TGTGCCAGCAGCTTAGGAACAGGGCCCTACGAGCAGTACTTC.

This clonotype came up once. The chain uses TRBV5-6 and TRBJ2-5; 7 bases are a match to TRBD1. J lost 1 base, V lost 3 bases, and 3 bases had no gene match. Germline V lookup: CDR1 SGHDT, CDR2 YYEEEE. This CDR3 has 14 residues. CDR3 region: CASSWNRGQETQYF. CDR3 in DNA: TGTGCCAGCAGCTGGAACAGGGGCCAAGAGACCCAGTACTTC.

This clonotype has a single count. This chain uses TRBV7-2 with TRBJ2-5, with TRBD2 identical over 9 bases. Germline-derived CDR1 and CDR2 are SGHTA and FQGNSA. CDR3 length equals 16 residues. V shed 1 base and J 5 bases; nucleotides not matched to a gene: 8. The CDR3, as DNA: TGTGCCAGCAGCTTAGTCGGCGGGGGGGCCTTGGAGACCCAGTACTTC. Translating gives CASSLVGGGALETQYF.

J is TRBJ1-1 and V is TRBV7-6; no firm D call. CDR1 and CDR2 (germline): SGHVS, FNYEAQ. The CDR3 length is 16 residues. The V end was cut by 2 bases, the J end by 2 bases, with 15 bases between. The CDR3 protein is CASSLRSSITNTEAFF. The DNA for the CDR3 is TGTGCCAGCAGCTTACGTTCGTCTATAACTAACACTGAAGCTTTCTTT.

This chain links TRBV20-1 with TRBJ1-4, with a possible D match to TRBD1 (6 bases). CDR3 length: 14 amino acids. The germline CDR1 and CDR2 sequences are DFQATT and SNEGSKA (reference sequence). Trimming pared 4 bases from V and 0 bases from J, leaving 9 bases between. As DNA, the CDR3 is TGCAGTGCTACTGACAGGTCAACTAATGAAAAACTGTTTTTT. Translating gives CSATDRSTNEKLFF.